This T cell receptor (beta chain) was sequenced in a study of response to subunit inactivated influenza vaccine. Study results and caveats: Authors suggested each seasonal flu vaccination may recruit only limited numbers of new T cells.

The germline gives CDR1 DFQATT, CDR2 SNEGSKA (reference sequence). Trimming took 1 base from V and 5 from J; bases not matched to a gene: 2. This CDR3 region has 13 residues. TCRdb redid the calling of the RT-PCR reads with MiXCR, one entry per CDR3 protein. The sample gives hundreds of thousands of distinct CDR3 sequences, more than 15% of which show up once; roughly 3.1% is in the top ten. This clonotype was counted many times. Its antigen is unidentified. J is TRBJ2-1 and V is TRBV20-1; 7 nucleotides line up with TRBD2. The TCR comes from a man between 50 and 69 years old who received an inactivated influenza vaccine. This specimen consisted of CD4+ T cells sorted from PBMCs, obtained approximately 25 months after vaccination. The CDR3 sequence is CSARGGSNNEQFF. The CDR3 DNA is TGCAGTGCTAGAGGCGGGAGCAACAATGAGCAGTTCTTC.